A single sample gave rise to the 13 T cell receptor beta chains below, sequenced in a study of human T cells and chemical hapten exposure. TCRdb re-analysed the RACE reads in MiXCR, keeping a single row per CDR3 protein. This table holds nearly 350,000 distinct CDR3 sequences, under 9% found once. Time point in this sample: patch test 1, 2 weeks after DPC sensitization. As for treatment: therapeutic diphenylcyclopropenone sensitization with weekly scalp DPC. Material: whole blood, obtained in connection with sensitization to the hapten diphenylcyclopropenone (DPC). These receptors came from a woman younger than 35 with alopecia areata. Some clones in this sample may be carry-over from other donors' samples.

This clonotype occurred a few times. The chain employs TRBV6-6 and TRBJ2-5, with 7 positions matching TRBD1. V trimming: 2 bases; J trimming: 9 bases; junction bases outside the gene matches: 3. From germline, CDR1 is MNHNY and CDR2 SVGAGI (reference sequence). The CDR3 length is 12 residues. The CDR3 sequence is CASSYPGQAQYF. The CDR3 DNA sequence: TGTGCCAGCAGTTACCCCGGACAGGCCCAGTACTTC.

This clonotype was seen a handful of times. The J gene is TRBJ1-4, the V gene TRBV3-1, with 7 bases lining up with TRBD1. V lost 2 bases to trimming and J lost 8 bases; unmatched junction nucleotides: 5. The CDR3 extends over 14 amino acids. Germline V gene lookup returns CDR1 LGHDT and CDR2 YNNKEL (reference sequence). In nucleotides, the CDR3 is TGTGCCAGCAGCCAAACCCAGGGGGGGGAAAAACTGTTTTTT. This gives the protein CASSQTQGGEKLFF. Variable domain in full (rest from reference TRBV3-1 and TRBJ1-4): DTAVSQTPKYLVTQMGNDKSIKCEQNLGHDTMYWYKQDSKKFLKIMFSYNNKELIINETVPNRFSPKSPDKAHLNLHINSLELGDSAVYFCASSQTQGGEKLFFGSGTQLSVL.

This clonotype was counted at least ten times. The V call is TRBV11-1, the J call TRBJ2-7, with 12 bases matching TRBD2. This CDR3 comprises 15 residues. V lost 4 bases to trimming and J lost 5 bases; unmatched junction nucleotides: 6. Germline loops: CDR1 SGHAT, CDR2 FQDESV (reference sequence). The DNA for the CDR3 is TGTGCCAGCAGCTCACTAGCGGGGGGCCAGCACGAGCAGTACTTC. Its protein is CASSSLAGGQHEQYF.

This clonotype came up a few times. This chain uses TRBV27 with TRBJ2-3, with 8 bases matching TRBD1. Trimming at V came to 6 bases and at J to 1 base, leaving 6 bases not matched to a gene. Per the germline V gene, CDR1 is MNHEY and CDR2 is SMNVEV (reference sequence). The CDR3 contains 15 residues. Written as DNA, the CDR3 is TGTGCCAGCAGGAGTTGGGGACAGGGCACAGATACGCAGTATTTT. This translates into CASRSWGQGTDTQYF.

There are a few counts of this clonotype. V and J are TRBV4-1 and TRBJ1-4, with a tentative D call TRBD1 (5 bases). This CDR3 is built from 15 residues. Germline-derived CDR1 and CDR2 are MGHRA and YSYEKL. Deletions cut 1 base from V and 5 bases from J, with 11 bases between. CDR3: CASSQVATANEKLFF. CDR3 nucleotide sequence: TGCGCCAGCAGCCAAGTCGCGACAGCGAATGAAAAACTGTTTTTT.

This clonotype turned up a few times. The V call is TRBV7-2, the J call TRBJ2-3; TRBD2 might be the D (5 bases). Trimming pared 3 bases from V and 6 bases from J, leaving 10 bases between. The CDR3 totals 13 residues. Germline V gene sequence: CDR1 SGHTA, CDR2 FQGNSA. CDR3: CASSFGELDTQYF. The DNA for the CDR3 is TGTGCCAGCAGCTTTGGGGAGCTGGATACGCAGTATTTT. Supplemented by reference TRBV7-2 and TRBJ2-3, the full variable domain reads GAGVSQSPSNKVTEKGKDVELRCDPISGHTALYWYRQSLGQGLEFLIYFQGNSAPDKSGLPSDRFSAERTGGSVSTLTIQRTQQEDSAVYLCASSFGELDTQYFGPGTRLTVL.

This clonotype showed up just a few times. The chain uses TRBV12-3 or TRBV12-4 and TRBJ2-3; TRBD2 agrees at 11 bases. The ends lost 7 bases at V and 0 bases at J; junction bases unmatched: 12. The CDR3 totals 18 residues. The CDR3 protein is CASTRNGLAGLSTDTQYF. DNA for the CDR3: TGTGCCAGCACCCGAAATGGACTAGCGGGTCTTAGCACAGATACGCAGTATTTT.

The gene calls are TRBV20-1 and TRBJ2-3, with a weak D call TRBD2 (6 bases). Per the germline V gene, CDR1 is DFQATT and CDR2 is SNEGSKA (reference sequence). Trimming pared 0 bases from V and 5 bases from J, leaving 18 bases between. CDR3 length: 16 amino acids. The CDR3 bases are TGCAGTGCTAGAGATTGGGATAGCGGTTTGAGAGATACGCAGTATTTT. Its protein is CSARDWDSGLRDTQYF.

The V and J genes are TRBV27 and TRBJ2-5, with TRBD1 as a possible D gene (6 bases). There are 14 residues in the CDR3. Trimming took off 2 bases at V and 4 bases at J, with 11 bases between the two ends. CDR1 is MNHEY and CDR2 is SMNVEV in the germline V gene (reference sequence). The CDR3 sequence is CASSLGGLAETQYF. Written as DNA, the CDR3 is TGTGCCAGCAGTTTAGGGGGCCTTGCAGAGACCCAGTACTTC.

Concerning this clonotype itself: A much larger clone lies one base from this, so it may be a read error. V usage is TRBV12-3 or TRBV12-4 and J usage is TRBJ1-5; D is undetermined. This CDR3 is built from 13 residues. The CDR3 region is CASSLRRNHPQHF. CDR3 sequence (DNA): TGTGCCAGCAGTTTAAGGAGAAATCATCCCCAGCATTTT.

This clonotype was seen only a few times. This sequence joins TRBV7-3 and TRBJ1-2; D is undetermined. In germline, CDR1 is SGHTA, CDR2 FQGTGA. The CDR3 has 14 residues. Trimming left V 1 base short and J 7 bases short, with 13 bases between. CDR3 sequence reads: CASSLMAGGFGYTF. Written as DNA, the CDR3 is TGTGCCAGCAGCTTAATGGCTGGAGGGTTTGGCTACACCTTC.

This clonotype was seen at least ten times. The rearrangement joins TRBV14 to TRBJ2-3, with 11 bases lining up with TRBD2. This CDR3 has 16 amino acids. J gave up 2 bases and V 3 bases, and 4 bases lay outside the gene matches. The germline gives CDR1 SGHDN, CDR2 FVKESK. CDR3 sequence: CASSHGLAGYTDTQYF. The CDR3 bases are TGTGCCAGCAGCCACGGACTAGCGGGTTACACAGATACGCAGTATTTT.

The chain uses TRBV12-3 or TRBV12-4 and TRBJ2-3, with no clear D. The germline V and J ends were trimmed by 7 bases and 1 base, with 18 bases remaining between them. The CDR3 covers 16 residues. The DNA for the CDR3 is TGTGCCAGCACTCCCAGGAGAGTCCGAGGCACAGATACGCAGTATTTT. Encoded protein: CASTPRRVRGTDTQYF.